This TCR beta chain emerged from a study of cytomegalovirus exposure and HLA in healthy donors. In its sample, this clone was seen a few times. The antigen remains undetermined. In the PCR, 60 Vbeta and 13 Jbeta primers were used. Sequencing used immunoSEQ multiplex PCR; TCRdb keeps in-frame clones, though not all of them. The sample contains 90,000 to 130,000 clones, around 80% of which appear only once. Findings of the study overall: The investigators catalogued 150 to 200 TCR beta chains as cytomegalovirus-associated. The majority of CMV-associated TCR beta chains were reported as apparently HLA-restricted in a later analysis. It was shown in a later analysis that HLA-associated TCR beta chains were more clonally expanded than other, equally common chains.

Germline CDR1 reads MGHRA; CDR2 reads YSYEKL. This CDR3 has 15 residues. Trimming removed 1 base at V and 5 bases at J, with 15 bases between. Sequences were obtained from PBMCs. This TCR was sampled from a man aged 30-40 years in good health and CMV-seropositive. The chain joins TRBV4-1 to TRBJ2-7; D perhaps matches TRBD2 (7 bases). CDR3 sequence: CASSQARAGADEQYF. The DNA for the CDR3 is TGCGCCAGCAGCCAAGCCCGGGCGGGGGCTGACGAGCAGTACTTC.